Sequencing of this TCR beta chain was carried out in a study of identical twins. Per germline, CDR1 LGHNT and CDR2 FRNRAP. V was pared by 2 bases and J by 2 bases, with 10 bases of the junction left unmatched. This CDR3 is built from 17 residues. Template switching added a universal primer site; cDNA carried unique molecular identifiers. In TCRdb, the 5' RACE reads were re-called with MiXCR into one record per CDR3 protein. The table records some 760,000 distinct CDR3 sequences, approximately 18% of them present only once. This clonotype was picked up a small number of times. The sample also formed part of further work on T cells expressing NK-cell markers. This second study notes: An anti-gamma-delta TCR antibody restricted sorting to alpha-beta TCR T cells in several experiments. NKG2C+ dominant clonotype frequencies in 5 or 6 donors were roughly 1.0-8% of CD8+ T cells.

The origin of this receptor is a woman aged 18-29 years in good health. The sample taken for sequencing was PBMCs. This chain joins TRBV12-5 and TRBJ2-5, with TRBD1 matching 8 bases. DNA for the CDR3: TGTGCTAGTGGTTTGCATTCCCTCGGGACAGGACAAGAGACCCAGTACTTC. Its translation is CASGLHSLGTGQETQYF.